This TCR beta chain was found in a study of identical twins. The CDR3 length is 15 residues. Germline values: CDR1 LGHNA, CDR2 YSLEER. V lost 4 bases, J lost 2 bases, and 14 bases lay in between. In TCRdb, the 5' RACE reads were re-called with MiXCR into one record per CDR3 protein. The repertoire consists of more than 200,000 distinct CDR3 sequences, with about 14% occurring once and the leading ten covering 7% to 9%. This clonotype was sampled from a woman under 30 in good health. The sequencing sample was made of memory (CD45RO+) T cells sorted from blood. The chain uses TRBV4-3 and TRBJ2-5, with a possible D match to TRBD1 (6 bases). In DNA form, the CDR3 reads TGCGCCAGCAGCCTGGGGGCTAGCATTCAAGAGACCCAGTACTTC. This encodes CASSLGASIQETQYF.